This is a list of T cell receptor beta chains from one sample in a study of blood T cell repertoires in COVID-19. TCRdb's table, derived via immunoSEQ multiplex PCR, lists solely in-frame clones and lacks some. The data contain 85,000 to 120,000 clones, more than 75% of them singletons. The source material was peripheral blood. These receptors all come from a human donor in a cohort sampled during active COVID-19. Both conserved end residues are trimmed from each CDR3. The order of the fields is clone size, V gene, J gene, CDR3 protein. Expanded clones get a size class; other rows say once, few or many, or leave the size out.

>NA|TRBV5-1|TRBJ1-3
ASSLGHRPSSSGNTIY
>NA|TRBV19|TRBJ2-5
ASSPSGQGWETQY
>NA|TRBV3-1/TRBV3-2|TRBJ2-1
ASSQGVRLAGNNEQF
>NA|TRBV7-9|TRBJ2-1
ASSLAKTSGDREQF
>NA|TRBV5-1|TRBJ2-7
ASSQPPGVSYEQY
>NA|TRBV30|TRBJ1-2
AWSPPGGKTLSGYT
>NA|TRBV12-3/TRBV12-4|TRBJ2-7
ASSLGLYEQY
>NA|TRBV27|TRBJ2-6
ASSSPQVSGANVLT
>NA|TRBV9|TRBJ2-1
ASSDSGGYNEQF
>NA|TRBV5-5|TRBJ2-7
ASSLGGYEQY
>NA|TRBV28|TRBJ1-5
ASSADRVGQPQH
>NA|TRBV11-2|TRBJ1-1
ASKKQGAGPNTEAF
>NA|TRBV7-2|TRBJ2-7
ASSGKGLAGGYEQY
>NA|TRBV11-1|TRBJ2-6
ASSLAPDSGANVLT
>NA|TRBV3-1/TRBV3-2|TRBJ1-3
ASSQGQSGNTIY
>NA|TRBV15|TRBJ1-6
ATSRDKGEAPLH
>NA|TRBV3-1/TRBV3-2|TRBJ1-2
ASSPGTGFYGYT
>NA|TRBV5-4|TRBJ1-1
ASRRGGEPEAF
>NA|TRBV19|TRBJ1-1
ASSMGQGVTEAF
>few|TRBV4-1|TRBJ2-7
ASSRLSGVRGQVTYEQY
>NA|TRBV3-1/TRBV3-2|TRBJ2-5
ASSQKGAETQY
>NA|TRBV2|TRBJ2-6
ASSSGISGANVLT
>NA|TRBV5-1|TRBJ1-6
ASSFDRGNSPLH
>NA|TRBV21-1|TRBJ1-5
ASSIPGQGPGAQH
>NA|TRBV19|TRBJ1-1
ASSTSGVGMNTEAF
>few|TRBV6-5|TRBJ1-2
ASSTEPVTNYGYT
>NA|TRBV7-2|TRBJ2-1
ASSLDANEQF
>NA|TRBV2|TRBJ2-3
ASSSSYRAQNDRQY
>NA|TRBV7-2|TRBJ2-7
ASSLGPLAGKYEQY
>few|TRBV30|TRBJ1-3
AWSVRQARRNTIY
>NA|TRBV9|TRBJ1-3
ASSGTTGNTIY
>NA|TRBV9|TRBJ1-2
ASTPPTGPYGYT
>NA|TRBV4-3|TRBJ2-3
ASSQESSGGFGSDTQY
>NA|TRBV7-2|TRBJ1-1
ASSLWDRWNTEAF
>NA|TRBV7-9|TRBJ1-1
ASSSRARDISEAF
>NA|TRBV7-2|TRBJ2-1
ASSFPQSRDSSSYNEQF
>NA|TRBV3-1/TRBV3-2|TRBJ1-3
ASSQLRSGNTIY
>NA|TRBV2|TRBJ2-7
ASSGGGGYEQY
>NA|TRBV5-4|TRBJ1-6
ASTLDGTNTYNSPLH
>NA|TRBV27|TRBJ1-4
ASSAAGNNEKLF
>NA|TRBV30|TRBJ2-7
AWRETGTGRIYEQY
>NA|TRBV5-6|TRBJ2-7
ASSRGRVEQY
>once|TRBV28|TRBJ1-4
ASSKSGQGNEKLF
>NA|TRBV9|TRBJ2-7
ASSADPYGKQY
>NA|TRBV7-2|TRBJ2-3
ASSLALAGATDTQY
>NA|TRBV5-4|TRBJ1-2
ASRDDRGLDYGYT
>NA|TRBV14|TRBJ2-7
ASSHIAGATYEQY
>NA|TRBV11-3|TRBJ2-3
ASSLGLAGGSTDTQY
>NA|TRBV6-5|TRBJ2-1
ASRMTGSSYNEQF
>NA|TRBV2|TRBJ1-2
ASSQGNYGYT
>NA|TRBV9|TRBJ2-3
ASSVVGVEDTQY
>NA|TRBV7-2|TRBJ1-4
ASSFAGRNEKLF
>few|TRBV7-3|TRBJ2-2
ASSSSPGQGTTGELF